These T cell receptor beta chains were read from a single sample in a study of cytomegalovirus exposure and HLA in healthy donors. This table comes from immunoSEQ multiplex PCR, and its TCRdb copy is limited to in-frame clones, with some not included. The table shows about 210,000 clones, with around 79% occurring only once. The source material was PBMCs. Source of these receptors: a male donor in good health and CMV-seropositive. The CDR3 runs from the conserved cysteine through the conserved F or W. Fields, in order: D gene, clone size, V gene, J gene, CDR3 protein, CDR3 DNA. A D gene is named only where the DNA matches it firmly. The size of a clone is reported for some rows only, either as once, few or many, or as a class for expanded clones.

>.|.|TRBV27|TRBJ1-2
CASSLSPDRDFYGYTF
TGTGCCAGCAGTTTATCCCCTGACAGAGACTTCTATGGCTACACCTTC
>TRBD1|once|TRBV27|TRBJ1-3
CASSRTGSGNTIYF
TGTGCCAGCAGCCGGACAGGGTCCGGAAACACCATATATTTT
>.|once|TRBV2|TRBJ2-6
CASVRGAGANVLTF
TGTGCCAGTGTCAGGGGCGCTGGGGCCAACGTCCTGACTTTC
>TRBD2|.|TRBV2|TRBJ2-2
CASRGLAIDGELFF
TGTGCCAGCAGAGGACTAGCGATAGACGGGGAGCTGTTTTTT
>TRBD2|.|TRBV4-2|TRBJ2-3
CASSPTSGGTDTQYF
TGTGCCAGCAGCCCAACTAGCGGGGGCACAGATACGCAGTATTTT
>.|few|TRBV19|TRBJ2-7
CASSIDHTASYEQYF
TGTGCCAGTAGTATAGATCACACCGCCTCCTACGAGCAGTACTTC
>.|.|TRBV27|TRBJ1-2
CASSPQGNYGYTF
TGTGCCAGCAGTCCACAGGGCAACTATGGCTACACCTTC
>.|once|TRBV4-2|TRBJ1-3
CASSQDWSSGNTIYF
TGTGCCAGCAGCCAAGATTGGAGCTCTGGAAACACCATATATTTT
>.|.|TRBV10-3|TRBJ2-1
CASQGTSYNEQFF
TGTGCGTCCCAGGGGACCTCCTACAATGAGCAGTTCTTC
>.|.|TRBV28|TRBJ1-3
CASSLSAQLGNTIYF
TGTGCCAGCAGTCTAAGCGCGCAGCTTGGAAACACCATATATTTT
>.|.|TRBV5-4|TRBJ2-3
CASSPGQLTDTQYF
TGTGCCAGCAGCCCTGGACAGCTCACAGATACGCAGTATTTT
>.|.|TRBV5-6|TRBJ2-1
CASSFGHEQFF
TGTGCCAGCAGCTTTGGGCACGAGCAGTTCTTC
>.|.|TRBV28|TRBJ1-4
CASSYRQWEGKLFF
TGTGCCAGCAGTTACCGACAGTGGGAGGGAAAACTGTTTTTT
>TRBD1|.|TRBV5-4|TRBJ1-1
CASSPGQGRGTEAFF
TGTGCCAGCAGCCCGGGACAGGGTAGGGGAACTGAAGCTTTCTTT
>.|.|TRBV9|TRBJ1-3
CASSVEGGEGSGNTIYF
TGTGCCAGCAGCGTAGAAGGCGGGGAGGGCTCTGGAAACACCATATATTTT
>TRBD1|.|TRBV7-3|TRBJ2-5
CASSTGTGGTQYF
TGTGCCAGCAGCACCGGGACAGGAGGTACCCAGTACTTC
>.|once|TRBV27|TRBJ2-5
CASSFGPQETQYF
TGTGCCAGCAGTTTCGGTCCACAAGAGACCCAGTACTTC
>TRBD1|.|TRBV29-1|TRBJ1-5
CSVATGGRDQPQHF
TGCAGCGTGGCGACAGGGGGTCGGGATCAGCCCCAGCATTTT
>.|.|TRBV2|TRBJ2-3
CASSGTRLSTDTQYF
TGTGCCAGCTCCGGGACACGACTTAGCACAGATACGCAGTATTTT
>.|.|TRBV18|TRBJ1-6
CATRGDRYNSPLHF
TGTGCCACCCGAGGTGATAGGTATAATTCACCCCTCCACTTT
>.|.|TRBV27|TRBJ2-3
CASSPRGLGTDTQYF
TGTGCCAGCAGTCCCCGTGGCCTGGGCACAGATACGCAATATTTT
>TRBD1|.|TRBV7-3|TRBJ2-5
CASSWGTAETQYF
TGTGCCAGCAGCTGGGGGACAGCAGAGACCCAGTACTTC
>.|.|TRBV9|TRBJ1-4
CASRPGAATNEKLFF
TGTGCCAGCAGGCCAGGGGCGGCAACTAATGAAAAACTGTTTTTT
>TRBD1|.|TRBV11-3|TRBJ1-1
CASSFAQGSTEAFF
TGTGCCAGCAGCTTCGCACAGGGGAGCACTGAAGCTTTCTTT
>.|.|TRBV15|TRBJ1-2
CATSFDSYGYTF
TGTGCCACCAGCTTTGACAGCTATGGCTACACCTTC
>.|.|TRBV5-6|TRBJ2-5
CASSLLRDFQETQYF
TGTGCCAGCAGCCTGCTGAGGGACTTTCAAGAGACCCAGTACTTC
>.|.|TRBV5-1|TRBJ2-5
CASSHEREAQYF
TGCGCCAGCAGCCACGAGAGGGAGGCCCAGTACTTC
>TRBD1|.|TRBV4-3|TRBJ1-6
CASRPGTGVSPLHF
TGCGCCAGCAGACCCGGGACAGGGGTATCACCCCTCCACTTT
>.|once|TRBV5-1|TRBJ1-2
CASSPLVGGKDGYTF
TGCGCCAGCAGCCCATTAGTTGGGGGGAAGGATGGCTACACCTTC
>TRBD2|.|TRBV15|TRBJ2-2
CATSKREGNTGELFF
TGTGCCACCAGTAAGCGGGAGGGGAACACCGGGGAGCTGTTTTTT
>.|few|TRBV5-6|TRBJ2-5
CASSPDSQETQYF
TGTGCCAGCAGTCCTGACAGTCAAGAGACCCAGTACTTC
>.|.|TRBV6-5|TRBJ1-1
CASSIRQNTEAFF
TGTGCCAGCAGCATCAGACAGAACACTGAAGCTTTCTTT
>TRBD1|.|TRBV6-5|TRBJ1-2
CASRLQDRARDYTF
TGTGCCAGCAGATTACAGGACAGGGCGCGAGACTACACCTTC
>.|.|TRBV19|TRBJ1-5
CASRRRTAHQPQHF
TGTGCCAGTAGACGAAGGACAGCCCATCAGCCCCAGCATTTT
>TRBD2|few|TRBV4-3|TRBJ2-3
CASSQGAGGRTDTQYF
TGCGCCAGCAGCCAAGGAGCGGGGGGGAGGACAGATACGCAGTATTTT
>.|once|TRBV27|TRBJ1-1
CASSLYQGLGTEAFF
TGTGCCAGCAGTTTATACCAGGGCTTAGGCACTGAAGCTTTCTTT
>TRBD2|once|TRBV27|TRBJ2-2
CASSPPRRERNTGELFF
TGTGCCAGCAGTCCCCCTAGGCGGGAGCGGAACACCGGGGAGCTGTTTTTT
>.|.|TRBV6-1|TRBJ2-7
CASIQGWSSHEQYF
TGTGCCAGCATTCAAGGCTGGTCTAGCCACGAGCAGTACTTC
>.|.|TRBV5-4|TRBJ1-5
CASSPDSGQPQHF
TGTGCCAGCAGCCCAGATTCGGGGCAGCCCCAGCATTTT
>.|few|TRBV7-2|TRBJ1-3
CASSLVWQGTGNTIYF
TGTGCCAGCAGCTTAGTGTGGCAGGGGACCGGAAACACCATATATTTT
>.|.|TRBV5-4|TRBJ1-3
CASSSPRGPSGNTIYF
TGTGCCAGCAGCTCCCCCAGGGGACCCTCTGGAAACACCATATATTTT
>TRBD1|.|TRBV7-9|TRBJ2-7
CASSFGQGVSEQYF
TGTGCCAGCAGCTTTGGACAGGGTGTCTCCGAGCAGTACTTC
>.|few|TRBV5-1|TRBJ2-2
CASHAGENTGELFF
TGCGCCAGCCATGCAGGGGAGAACACCGGGGAGCTGTTTTTT
>TRBD1|.|TRBV29-1|TRBJ1-1
CSVLTGGPEAFF
TGCAGCGTCTTGACAGGGGGTCCTGAAGCTTTCTTT
>TRBD2|.|TRBV28|TRBJ2-5
CASSLGTSVETQYF
TGTGCCAGCAGTCTCGGGACTAGCGTAGAGACCCAGTACTTC
>.|.|TRBV7-3|TRBJ2-7
CASSLHRESGEQYF
TGTGCCAGCAGCTTACACAGGGAATCCGGCGAGCAGTACTTC
>.|.|TRBV11-2|TRBJ2-7
CASSRVYEQYF
TGTGCCAGCAGCCGGGTCTACGAGCAGTACTTC
>.|.|TRBV6-5|TRBJ2-2
CASTRQGELFF
TGTGCCAGCACCCGACAAGGGGAGCTGTTTTTT
>TRBD1|.|TRBV27|TRBJ2-7
CASSCGTGAYEQYF
TGTGCCAGCAGCTGCGGGACAGGAGCCTACGAGCAGTACTTC
>.|few|TRBV12-5|TRBJ2-3
CASSPAGDTQYF
TGTGCTAGTAGCCCGGCGGGGGATACGCAGTATTTT
>TRBD1|.|TRBV6-5|TRBJ2-1
CASRQGLSSYNEQFF
TGTGCCAGCAGACAGGGGCTGAGCTCCTACAATGAGCAGTTCTTC
>.|.|TRBV4-3|TRBJ2-5
CASSQGAFFGGETQYF
TGCGCCAGCAGCCAAGGGGCGTTTTTTGGTGGAGAGACCCAGTACTTC
>TRBD2|.|TRBV7-9|TRBJ2-1
CASSLKSGGAGRNEQFF
TGTGCCAGCAGCTTGAAGAGCGGGGGGGCCGGGCGGAATGAGCAGTTCTTC
>.|.|TRBV19|TRBJ2-1
CASSIFSGARGNEQFF
TGTGCCAGTAGTATATTTTCAGGGGCGAGGGGAAATGAGCAGTTCTTC